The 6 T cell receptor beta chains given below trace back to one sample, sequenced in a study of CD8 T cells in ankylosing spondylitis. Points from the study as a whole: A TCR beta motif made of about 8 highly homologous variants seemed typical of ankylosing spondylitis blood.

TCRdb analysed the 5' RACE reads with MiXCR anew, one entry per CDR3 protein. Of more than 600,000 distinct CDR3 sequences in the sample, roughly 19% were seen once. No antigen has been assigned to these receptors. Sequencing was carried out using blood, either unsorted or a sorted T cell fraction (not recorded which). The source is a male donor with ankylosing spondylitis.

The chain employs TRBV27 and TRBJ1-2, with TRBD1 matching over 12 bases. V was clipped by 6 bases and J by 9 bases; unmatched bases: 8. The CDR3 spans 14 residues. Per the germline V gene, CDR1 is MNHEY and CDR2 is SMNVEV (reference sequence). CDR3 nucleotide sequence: TGTGCCAGCAGCCTGGGACAGGGGGCGGGCAGCTACACCTTC. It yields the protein CASSLGQGAGSYTF.

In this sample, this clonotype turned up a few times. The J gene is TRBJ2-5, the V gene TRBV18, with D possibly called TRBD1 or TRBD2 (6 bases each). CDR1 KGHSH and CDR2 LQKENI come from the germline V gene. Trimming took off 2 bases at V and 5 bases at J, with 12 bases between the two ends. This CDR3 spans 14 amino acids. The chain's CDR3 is CASSPSRGRETQYF. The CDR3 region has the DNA TGTGCCAGCTCACCATCTCGGGGGCGTGAGACCCAGTACTTC.

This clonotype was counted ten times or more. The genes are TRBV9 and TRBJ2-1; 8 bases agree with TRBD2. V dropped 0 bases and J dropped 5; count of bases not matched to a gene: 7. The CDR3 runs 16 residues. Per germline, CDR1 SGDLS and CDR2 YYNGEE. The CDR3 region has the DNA TGTGCCAGCAGCGTAGGGCCGGGGGGGACTAACAATGAGCAGTTCTTC. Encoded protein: CASSVGPGGTNNEQFF.

CDR3 sequence (DNA): TGCAGCGTCCCCGCGACTAGCGGGAGTTGGGGGACAGATACGCAGTATTTT. This translates into CSVPATSGSWGTDTQYF. The chain links TRBV29-1 to TRBJ2-3, with 12 positions matching TRBD2. Germline V gene sequence: CDR1 SQVTM, CDR2 ANQGSEA. This CDR3 contains 17 residues. The junction had 13 bases not matched to a gene; V was cut back by 6 bases and J by 3 bases.

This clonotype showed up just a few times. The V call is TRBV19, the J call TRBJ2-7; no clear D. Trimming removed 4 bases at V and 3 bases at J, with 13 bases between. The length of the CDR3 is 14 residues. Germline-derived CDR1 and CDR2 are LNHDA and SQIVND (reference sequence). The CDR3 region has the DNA TGTGCCAGTAGTAACCAGGCTTTTGGCTACGAGCAGTACTTC. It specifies CASSNQAFGYEQYF.

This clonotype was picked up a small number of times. Here the CDR3 reads CASSYSLLASYEQYF. The CDR3, as DNA: TGTGCCAGCAGTTACTCGCTCCTAGCCAGCTACGAGCAGTACTTC. The V gene is TRBV6-5, the J gene TRBJ2-7; D possibly corresponds to TRBD2 (5 bases). The CDR3 sequence is 15 residues long. Trimming took 0 bases from V and 3 from J, leaving 12 bases between them. Germline V gene data show CDR1 as MNHEY and CDR2 as SVGAGI.